The 14 T cell receptor beta chains in this list originate from one sample, sequenced in a study of beta chain features in type 1 diabetes. The whole isolated RNA underwent reverse transcription, so sequencing captured expressed TCRB transcripts. Libraries were prepared by immunoSEQ multiplex PCR; TCRdb keeps only in-frame clonotypes and omits some of them. The sample holds around 450,000 clones, about 10% seen once. Source material: naive CD4+ T cells from blood. The receptors here all came from a woman aged 18-35 years in good health.

This clone has only a few counts. The CDR3 DNA is TGCAGCGTTGACGTGGGGCAGGGAAGTGGCTACACCTTC. This encodes CSVDVGQGSGYTF. The chain is built from TRBV29-1 and TRBJ1-2, with TRBD1 as a possible D gene (5 bases). The CDR3 has 13 amino acids. Deletions cut 3 bases from V and 7 bases from J, with 15 bases between. The germline V gene encodes CDR1 SQVTM and CDR2 ANQGSEA.

As to this clone: With a much larger clone just one base away, this may be a read error. The chain combines TRBV6-1 with TRBJ2-3; D gene uncertain. Germline-derived CDR1 and CDR2 are MNHNS and SASEGT. This CDR3 is built from 11 residues. V lost 6 bases to trimming and J lost 2 bases, with 3 bases between them. CDR3 in DNA: TGTGCCAGCAGCCTCACAGATACGCAGTATTTT. It yields the protein CASSLTDTQYF.

This clone was found a few times. This chain uses TRBV2 with TRBJ1-1, with 8 bases matching TRBD1. Germline-derived CDR1 and CDR2 are SNHLY and FYNNEI. V gave up 7 bases and J gave up 11 bases; unmatched junction bases: 12. The CDR3 has 13 amino acids. CDR3 sequence (DNA): TGTGCCAGCATTGGACAGGGAGGTCCTGTGGCTTTCTTT. Protein: CASIGQGGPVAFF.

The rearrangement joins TRBV29-1 to TRBJ2-7; 10 bases map to TRBD1. Germline trimming cut 5 bases from V and 5 bases from J; bases unmatched to any gene: 6. Germline CDR1 reads SQVTM; CDR2 reads ANQGSEA. The CDR3 length is 13 residues. CDR3: CSVRGQGYHEQYF. In nucleotides, the CDR3 is TGCAGCGTTCGGGGACAGGGGTACCACGAGCAGTACTTC.

The chain links TRBV19 to TRBJ2-7; 8 nucleotides line up with TRBD1. Germline CDR1 LNHDA, CDR2 SQIVND (reference sequence). V lost 6 bases and J lost 3; bases outside the gene matches: 13. The CDR3 has 16 residues. For the CDR3, the DNA is TGTGCCAGTAGCCGCCTTGGGGGAGGACAGGGCTACGAGCAGTACTTC. Translating gives CASSRLGGGQGYEQYF.

V gene TRBV10-3 combines with J gene TRBJ1-4, with D tentatively TRBD1 (6 bases). Germline CDR1 ENHRY, CDR2 SYGVKD. V was shortened by 6 bases and J by 4 bases, with 12 bases between the two germline ends. This CDR3 has 14 amino acids. The CDR3 bases are TGTGCCATCAGCCCGGGACACAGTAATGAAAAACTGTTTTTT. Amino acid sequence: CAISPGHSNEKLFF.

Remarks on this clone: A much larger clone lies one base from this, so it may be a read error. Other DNA sequences of this sample code for an identical CDR3. V and J are TRBV9 and TRBJ2-1; D is unresolved. Germline CDR1 and CDR2: SGDLS and YYNGEE. This CDR3 has 12 residues. V shed 0 bases and J shed 4 bases, with 2 bases lying between them. For the CDR3, the DNA is TGTGCCAGCAGCGTAGGGTACAATGAGCAGTTCTTC. This gives the protein CASSVGYNEQFF.

This chain links TRBV7-9 with TRBJ2-5; D perhaps matches TRBD2 (6 bases). This CDR3 has 15 amino acids. Per germline, CDR1 SEHNR and CDR2 FQNEAQ (reference sequence). Trimming shortened V by 5 bases and J by 4 bases, and 17 bases separated the two germline ends. The CDR3 here is CASSLAGRQRETQYF. CDR3 nucleotides: TGTGCCAGCAGCCTGGCGGGACGACAAAGAGAGACCCAGTACTTC.

This clone has only a few counts. The CDR3 loop reads CSVEGTGLTYGYTF. The CDR3 DNA sequence: TGCAGCGTTGAGGGGACAGGCCTAACGTATGGCTACACCTTC. V is TRBV29-1 and J is TRBJ1-2, with 8 bases aligning to TRBD1. The V gene's germline CDR1 is SQVTM and CDR2 ANQGSEA. V was clipped by 3 bases and J by 5 bases; unmatched bases: 8. This CDR3 comprises 14 residues.

This sequence joins TRBV29-1 and TRBJ1-1; possibly TRBD1 for D (5 bases). The germline CDR1 and CDR2 sequences are SQVTM and ANQGSEA. Trimming took 2 bases from V and 2 from J, leaving 9 bases between them. CDR3 length: 13 residues. The DNA of the CDR3 is TGCAGCGTTGAAAGGTGGGACAACACTGAAGCTTTCTTT. Protein sequence: CSVERWDNTEAFF.

This chain links TRBV27 with TRBJ2-5; D remains ambiguous. The CDR3 consists of 14 residues. CDR1 is MNHEY and CDR2 is SMNVEV in the germline V gene (reference sequence). Trimming took off 3 bases at V and 0 bases at J, with 8 bases between the two ends. DNA for the CDR3: TGTGCCAGCAGTTTCCGAGTATACCAAGAGACCCAGTACTTC. This translates into CASSFRVYQETQYF.

J is TRBJ1-5 and V is TRBV2; TRBD1 is a possible D gene (6 bases). CDR1 and CDR2 (germline): SNHLY, FYNNEI. The CDR3 has 15 residues. The ends were cut back, 6 bases at V and 1 base at J, with 13 bases in the middle. Here the CDR3 DNA reads TGTGCCAGCAGATACAGGGCTAAAAGCAATCAGCCCCAGCATTTT. This encodes CASRYRAKSNQPQHF.

Comment on this clone: Additional DNA sequences in this sample encode the identical CDR3. This rearrangement joins TRBV30 to TRBJ2-3, with D maybe TRBD1 (5 bases). V shed 5 bases and J shed 3 bases, with 9 bases lying between them. The CDR3 is made up of 12 amino acids. CDR1 is GTSNPN and CDR2 is SVGIG in the germline V gene (reference sequence). CDR3 residues: CAWSRGTDTQYF. The CDR3 nucleotides are TGTGCCTGGTCTAGGGGAACAGATACGCAGTATTTT.

This clone was counted ten times or more. The rearrangement links TRBV13 to TRBJ2-6; D is uncertain. The CDR3 totals 12 residues. Deletions cut 11 bases from V and 0 bases from J, with 5 bases between. Germline lookup yields CDR1 PRHDT and CDR2 FYEKMQ (reference sequence). CDR3 region: CASSSGANVLTF. CDR3 DNA sequence: TGTGCCTCCAGCTCTGGGGCCAACGTCCTGACTTTC.